This passage covers 18 T cell receptor beta chains from one sample sequenced in a study of control samples from healthy donors and cancer patients. Sequencing used immunoSEQ multiplex PCR; TCRdb keeps in-frame clones, though not all of them. The sample yields tens of thousands of clones, 90% to 95% seen once. The sample was blood. The receptors were gathered from a man aged 30 to 39 in good health.

The chain joins TRBV25-1 to TRBJ1-1; 7 bases map to TRBD1. The CDR3 sequence is 14 residues long. Germline CDR1 is MGHDK and CDR2 is SYGVNS. The J segment lost 4 bases and the V segment lost 4 bases, leaving 6 bases of the junction unmatched. The CDR3 reads CASSGHRGGTEAFF. CDR3 nucleotides: TGTGCCAGCAGTGGCCACAGGGGAGGCACTGAAGCTTTCTTT.

V gene TRBV11-1 combines with J gene TRBJ2-7; 9 bases match TRBD1. CDR3 length equals 15 residues. The V segment lost 2 bases and the J segment 6 bases; nucleotides outside the gene matches: 8. Germline V gene lookup returns CDR1 SGHAT and CDR2 FQDESV (reference sequence). The CDR3 sequence: CASSLRYGTGSEQYF. As DNA, the CDR3 is TGTGCCAGCAGCTTAAGGTACGGGACAGGGTCCGAGCAGTACTTC.

The V and J genes are TRBV6-6 and TRBJ1-2, with D uncertain. Germline V gene lookup returns CDR1 MNHNY and CDR2 SVGAGI (reference sequence). This CDR3 is 12 amino acids long. V dropped 2 bases and J dropped 8 bases, with 9 bases sitting between them. In DNA, the CDR3 is TGTGCCAGCAGTTACGGGGAGCGAGGCTACACCTTC. Residues: CASSYGERGYTF.

V gene TRBV2 combines with J gene TRBJ2-7, with TRBD1 identical over 9 bases. V trimming: 6 bases; J trimming: 1 base; junction bases outside the gene matches: 4. CDR1 and CDR2 (germline): SNHLY, FYNNEI. This CDR3 comprises 14 residues. The chain's CDR3 is CASSSDRGSYEQYF. CDR3 nucleotides: TGTGCCAGCAGCTCGGACAGGGGATCCTACGAGCAGTACTTC.

J is TRBJ2-3 and V is TRBV15; D tentatively fits TRBD1 or TRBD2 (5 bases each). Germline CDR1 and CDR2: LNHNV and YYDKDF (reference sequence). Trimming left V 1 base short and J 1 base short, with 12 bases between. The CDR3 runs to 16 residues. The CDR3 reads CATSRVGDGGTDTQYF. As DNA, the CDR3 is TGTGCCACCAGCAGAGTGGGGGACGGAGGCACAGATACGCAGTATTTT. The whole variable domain, remainder taken from reference TRBV15 and TRBJ2-3, is DAMVIQNPRYQVTQFGKPVTLSCSQTLNHNVMYWYQQKSSQAPKLLFHYYDKDFNNEADTPDNFQSRRPNTSFCFLDIRSPGLGDTAMYLCATSRVGDGGTDTQYFGPGTRLTVL.

CDR3 coding DNA: TGTGCCTGGAGTCGAGAGAGTCTGAACACTGAAGCTTTCTTT. Its translation: CAWSRESLNTEAFF. This chain uses TRBV30 with TRBJ1-1; D unclear. V lost 2 bases to trimming and J lost 0 bases, with 10 bases between them. The CDR3 loop spans 14 amino acids. CDR1 is GTSNPN and CDR2 is SVGIG in the germline V gene (reference sequence).

The chain has TRBV9 and TRBJ1-1; 7 nucleotides line up with TRBD1. The germline gives CDR1 SGDLS, CDR2 YYNGEE. The CDR3 has 15 amino acids. V lost 4 bases and J lost 1; bases outside the gene matches: 7. The CDR3 sequence: CASSQTGMRNTEAFF. CDR3 nucleotide sequence: TGTGCCAGCAGCCAGACAGGGATGAGGAACACTGAAGCTTTCTTT.

This clone was observed once. The genes are TRBV28 and TRBJ2-7, with TRBD2 as a possible D gene (8 bases). CDR3 length: 13 amino acids. The ends were cut back, 8 bases at V and 2 bases at J, with 13 bases in the middle. Germline CDR1 reads MDHEN; CDR2 reads SYDVKM. As DNA, the CDR3 is TGTGCCAGCCGGGAGGGGGCCACCTACGAGCAGTACTTC. Residues: CASREGATYEQYF. Looking up the rest from reference TRBV28 and TRBJ2-7 gives the full variable domain: DVKVTQSSRYLVKRTGEKVFLECVQDMDHENMFWYRQDPGLGLRLIYFSYDVKMKEKGDIPEGYSVSREKKERFSLILESASTNQTSMYLCASREGATYEQYFGPGTRLTVT.

The chain combines TRBV7-9 with TRBJ1-1, with D uncertain. Germline V CDR1 and CDR2: SEHNR, FQNEAQ (reference sequence). CDR3 length equals 15 residues. Between the trimmed V and J ends, which lost 1 base and 1 base, there was a span of 10 bases. The CDR3 reads CASSLGAAGNTEAFF. CDR3 coding DNA: TGTGCCAGCAGCTTAGGGGCAGCCGGGAACACTGAAGCTTTCTTT.

The V gene is TRBV7-9, the J gene TRBJ2-3; 14 bases are a match to TRBD2. The CDR3 covers 18 residues. Germline V gene data show CDR1 as SEHNR and CDR2 as FQNEAQ (reference sequence). J lost 6 bases, V lost 5 bases, and 13 bases had no gene match. In nucleotides, the CDR3 is TGTGCCAGCAGCGTCGGGACTAGCGGGGGACCCGGGGGTGATACGCAGTATTTT. Protein product: CASSVGTSGGPGGDTQYF. Based on the CDR3 plus reference TRBV7-9 and TRBJ2-3, the full variable domain is DTGVSQNPRHKITKRGQNVTFRCDPISEHNRLYWYRQTLGQGPEFLTYFQNEAQLEKSRLLSDRFSAERPKGSFSTLEIQRTEQGDSAMYLCASSVGTSGGPGGDTQYFGPGTRLTVL.

The chain uses TRBV4-3 and TRBJ2-1; the D call may be TRBD1 or TRBD2 (5 bases each). This CDR3 has 15 amino acids. CDR1 and CDR2 from the germline V gene are LGHNA and YSLEER. V dropped 2 bases and J dropped 3 bases, with 11 bases sitting between them. The CDR3 region is CASSQTGLFYNEQFF. CDR3 DNA: TGCGCCAGCAGCCAAACGGGGCTCTTCTACAATGAGCAGTTCTTC.

In regard to this clone: One junction end does not reproduce the germline sequence, and a read error may be involved. This rearrangement joins TRBV12-3 or TRBV12-4 to TRBJ2-2, with D possibly TRBD2 on 6 matching bases. CDR3 length: 13 amino acids. DNA for the CDR3: TGTGCCAGCAGATTAGGAGGGACCGGGGAGCTGTTTTTT. Translating gives CASRLGGTGELFF.

The gene calls are TRBV5-1 and TRBJ1-1; 8 bases fit TRBD1. Trimming took 4 bases from V and 3 from J; bases not matched to a gene: 2. Germline V gives CDR1 SGHRS, CDR2 YFSETQ. This CDR3 is 13 amino acids long. CDR3 loop: CASSVQGDTEAFF. The CDR3 DNA sequence: TGCGCCAGCAGCGTACAGGGGGACACTGAAGCTTTCTTT.

The chain links TRBV19 to TRBJ2-7, with D possibly being TRBD1 (6 bases). This CDR3 has 13 residues. V was trimmed by 4 bases and J by 6 bases, leaving 13 bases between them. CDR1 and CDR2 from the germline V gene are LNHDA and SQIVND (reference sequence). CDR3 in DNA: TGTGCCAGTAGTAGGGACAAGGTGGGCGAGCAGTACTTC. It specifies CASSRDKVGEQYF.

The chain has TRBV9 and TRBJ1-6; no clear D gene. This CDR3 comprises 15 residues. Germline CDR1 reads SGDLS; CDR2 reads YYNGEE. V was shortened by 4 bases and J by 6 bases, with 14 bases between the two germline ends. The chain's CDR3 is CASSPLSGANSPLHF. The CDR3 DNA follows: TGTGCCAGCAGCCCCCTTTCCGGCGCTAATTCACCCCTCCACTTT. Full variable domain (missing parts from reference TRBV9 and TRBJ1-6): DSGVTQTPKHLITATGQRVTLRCSPRSGDLSVYWYQQSLDQGLQFLIQYYNGEERAKGNILERFSAQQFPDLHSELNLSSLELGDSALYFCASSPLSGANSPLHFGNGTRLTVT.

As regards this clone: An end of the junction does not agree with germline; a read error may underlie this. The V and J genes are TRBV7-2 and TRBJ2-7; D is tentatively TRBD1 or TRBD2 (8 bases each). CDR3 length: 15 amino acids. Per the germline V gene, CDR1 is SGHTA and CDR2 is FQGNSA. This chain's CDR3 is CASSLVGQAAVAGNF. DNA for the CDR3: TGTGCCAGCAGCTTAGTGGGACAGGCGGCGGTAGCGGGGAACTTC.

The CDR3 DNA reads TGCGCCAGCAGCTTGGCCACAGCTAAAGCGGGAGATACGCAGTATTTT. Its translation is CASSLATAKAGDTQYF. The chain recombines TRBV5-1 with TRBJ2-3; TRBD2 is a possible D gene (6 bases). The CDR3 contains 16 residues. Germline CDR1 reads SGHRS; CDR2 reads YFSETQ. Trimming left V 0 bases short and J 5 bases short, with 16 bases between.

The genes are TRBV5-1 and TRBJ1-1, with TRBD1 as a possible D gene (5 bases). The CDR3 is 14 amino acids. V lost 1 base, J lost 4 bases, and 11 bases lay in between. Germline CDR1 and CDR2: SGHRS and YFSETQ. The CDR3, as DNA: TGCGCCAGCAGCTTGTCAGGGCTAGGCACTGAAGCTTTCTTT. This codes for CASSLSGLGTEAFF.